The table lists the clone carrying this T cell receptor beta chain with a few counts. Germline-derived CDR1 and CDR2 are SGHTA and FQGTGA. V was clipped by 6 bases and J by 2 bases, with 13 bases between them. The CDR3 loop spans 14 amino acids. The data derive from a study of blood T cell repertoires in COVID-19. Study summary: The origin of the acute and convalescent COVID-19 samples was the United States, Italy and Spain. Sources were T cells, B-cell-depleted T cells, or PBMCs; the material itself was cDNA or gDNA.

Clones were sequenced by immunoSEQ multiplex PCR, and TCRdb holds only the in-frame ones, with some missing. The sample shows some 110,000 clones, 82% of them seen only once. The V gene is TRBV7-3, the J gene TRBJ1-1, with D perhaps matching TRBD1 (5 bases). The sequence was collected from a woman between 70 and 85 years old with acute or convalescent COVID-19. The source material was peripheral blood. The CDR3 region is CASRPDRGNTEAFF. Here the CDR3 DNA reads TGTGCCAGCAGACCCGACAGAGGTAACACTGAAGCTTTCTTT.